This T cell receptor (beta chain) was documented in a study of beta chain features in type 1 diabetes. The study, taken as a whole, reports: The study found moderately but significantly shorter TCRB CDR3s in all four CD4+ subsets of Type 1 diabetes patients.

Note on this clone: Antigen specificity is unknown.

Since all of the isolated RNA was reverse transcribed, expressed TCRB transcripts were what got sequenced. The assay was immunoSEQ multiplex PCR, and TCRdb's table has in-frame clones only and misses some. The sample yields approximately 150,000 clones, about 13% seen once. The CDR3 contains 15 residues. The germline V gene encodes CDR1 SGHTA and CDR2 FQGTGA. V shed 5 bases and J shed 1 base, with 13 bases lying between them. Sequencing was performed on central memory CD4+ T cells from blood. The sequence was obtained from a young man with type 1 diabetes. The rearrangement uses TRBV7-3 and TRBJ2-3; possibly TRBD2 for D (6 bases). The CDR3 loop reads CASSPRLEGTDTQYF. DNA of the CDR3: TGTGCCAGCAGCCCTCGACTAGAGGGCACAGATACGCAGTATTTT.